The present T cell receptor beta chain was sequenced within a study of shared clonotypes between healthy human individuals. CD45RO-negative, CCR7-selected cells formed the naive CD8 fraction, which excluded terminally differentiated effector memory CD45RA+ cells. Concerning this clone: The sample has other DNA sequences that encode this CDR3 too.

Trimming left V 2 bases short and J 3 bases short, with 8 bases between. CDR1 MNHEY and CDR2 SMNVEV come from the germline V gene (reference sequence). This CDR3 region has 13 residues. Per the original data handling: ImmunoSEQ only sent back junction sequences with no quality scores, so filtering was done differently. Assay: immunoSEQ multiplex PCR; the TCRdb copy retains only in-frame clones and omits some. V, J and clone size were drawn from that table, and D and trimming were deduced from the DNA. The table has approximately 1.9 million clones, about 93% seen once; the top ten hold around 1.8%. The sequence was obtained from a man in his late teens or twenties in good health. Some clones in this sample may be carry-over from other donors' samples. V usage is TRBV27 and J usage is TRBJ2-7; D is ambiguous. Input material: naive CD8+ T cells from PBMCs. CDR3: CASSLGKNYEQYF. The CDR3 nucleotides read TGTGCCAGCAGTTTAGGCAAAAACTACGAGCAGTACTTC.